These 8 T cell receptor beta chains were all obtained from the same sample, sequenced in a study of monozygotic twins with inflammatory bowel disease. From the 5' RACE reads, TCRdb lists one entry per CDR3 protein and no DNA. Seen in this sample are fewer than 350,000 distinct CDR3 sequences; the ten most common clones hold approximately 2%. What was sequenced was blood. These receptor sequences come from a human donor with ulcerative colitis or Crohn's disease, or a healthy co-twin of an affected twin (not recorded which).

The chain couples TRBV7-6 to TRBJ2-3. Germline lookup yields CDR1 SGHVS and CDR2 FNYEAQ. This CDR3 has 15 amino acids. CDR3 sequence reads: CASSPRRTYTDTQYF.

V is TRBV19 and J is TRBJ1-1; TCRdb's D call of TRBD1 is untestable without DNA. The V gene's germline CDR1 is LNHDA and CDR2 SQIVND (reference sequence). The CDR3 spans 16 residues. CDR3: CASSIEPGQGATEAFF.

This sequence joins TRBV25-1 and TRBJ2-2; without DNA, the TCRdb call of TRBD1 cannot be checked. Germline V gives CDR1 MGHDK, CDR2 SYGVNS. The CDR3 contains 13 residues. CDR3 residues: CASSRGLTGELFF. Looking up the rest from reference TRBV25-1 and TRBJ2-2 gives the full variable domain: EADIYQTPRYLVIGTGKKITLECSQTMGHDKMYWYQQDPGMELHLIHYSYGVNSTEKGDLSSESTVSRIRTEHFPLTLESARPSHTSQYLCASSRGLTGELFFGEGSRLTVL.

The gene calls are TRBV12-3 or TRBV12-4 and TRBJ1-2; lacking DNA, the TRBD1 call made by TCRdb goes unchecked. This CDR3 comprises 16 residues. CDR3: CASSPRGQGHNYGYTF.

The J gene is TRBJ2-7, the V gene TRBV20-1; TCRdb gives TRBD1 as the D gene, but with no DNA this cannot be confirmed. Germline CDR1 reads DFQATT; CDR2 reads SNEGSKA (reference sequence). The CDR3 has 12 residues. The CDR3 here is CSATLGGTEQYF.

This chain's CDR3 is CGSSSDGLNTEAFF. The chain uses TRBV5-1 and TRBJ1-1. The CDR3 is 14 residues long. CDR1 SGHRS and CDR2 YFSETQ come from the germline V gene.

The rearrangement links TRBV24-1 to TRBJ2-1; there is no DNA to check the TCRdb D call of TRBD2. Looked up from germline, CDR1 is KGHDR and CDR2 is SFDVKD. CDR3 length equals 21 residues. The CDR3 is CATSDRLAGTSGRGSYNEQFF.

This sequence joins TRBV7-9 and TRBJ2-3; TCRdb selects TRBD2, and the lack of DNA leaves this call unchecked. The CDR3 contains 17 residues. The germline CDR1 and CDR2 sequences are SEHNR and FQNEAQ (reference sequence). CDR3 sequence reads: CASSLRGGRTSTDTQYF.